Shown below are 32 T cell receptor beta chains from a single sample sequenced in a study of PD-L1 blockade in urothelial cancer. TCRdb's copy holds only in-frame clones and misses some; the assay was immunoSEQ multiplex PCR. The sample lists 130,000 or so clones, about 88% occurring once. Time point reported: pretreatment peripheral blood. The sequenced sample was PBMCs, obtained around atezolizumab (anti-PD-L1) treatment. All receptors come from a middle-aged man with urothelial cancer.

The rearrangement uses TRBV27 and TRBJ2-5, with TRBD2 as a possible D gene (5 bases). V was pared by 8 bases and J by 7 bases, with 17 bases between. Germline values: CDR1 MNHEY, CDR2 SMNVEV (reference sequence). CDR3 size: 13 residues. The DNA of the CDR3 is TGTGCCAGCCTATCGCTAGCTGTCGGGACCCAGTACTTC. It encodes CASLSLAVGTQYF.

This clone was counted only a few times. The chain couples TRBV7-9 to TRBJ2-3, with 7 bases fitting TRBD2. The CDR3 contains 14 residues. CDR1 SEHNR and CDR2 FQNEAQ come from the germline V gene (reference sequence). With 5 bases clipped from V and 2 bases from J, the junction kept 4 bases outside the gene matches. The DNA of the CDR3 is TGTGCCAGCAGCATAAGCGGGAACACAGATACGCAGTATTTT. Translation: CASSISGNTDTQYF.

The chain employs TRBV15 and TRBJ1-2; 9 positions match TRBD1. This CDR3 has 16 amino acids. Germline trimming cut 5 bases from V and 3 bases from J; bases unmatched to any gene: 10. Germline lookup yields CDR1 LNHNV and CDR2 YYDKDF (reference sequence). The CDR3 here is CATSARRDRVDYGYTF. DNA for the CDR3: TGTGCCACCAGCGCTCGGCGGGACAGGGTAGACTATGGCTACACCTTC.

To note about this clone: The junction and the germline gene differ at one end; a read error may be behind it. This chain connects TRBV7-7 to TRBJ2-7; tentatively, D is TRBD1 (5 bases). CDR3 length: 16 residues. CDR1 SSHAT and CDR2 FNYEAQ come from the germline V gene (reference sequence). CDR3 bases: TGTGCTAGCAGCTTCCGAGGACACCCCATCCTTTACGAGCAGTACTTC. It encodes CASSFRGHPILYEQYF.

The V call is TRBV28, the J call TRBJ2-1, with 7 bases lining up with TRBD2. With V trimmed by 8 bases and J by 2 bases, 9 bases remained unmatched. In germline, CDR1 is MDHEN, CDR2 SYDVKM. The CDR3 has 15 amino acids. This CDR3 reads CASVSRSGTYNEQFF. The CDR3 DNA reads TGTGCCAGCGTATCACGGAGCGGGACCTACAATGAGCAGTTCTTC.

J is TRBJ2-7 and V is TRBV13; TRBD1 is a possible D gene (6 bases). The CDR3 runs 17 residues. Trimming pared 4 bases from V and 4 bases from J, leaving 23 bases between. Germline V gene sequence: CDR1 PRHDT, CDR2 FYEKMQ (reference sequence). The CDR3 spells CASSYQQGSGVPYEQYF. In DNA, the CDR3 is TGTGCCAGCAGCTACCAACAGGGCTCTGGTGTTCCTTACGAGCAGTACTTC.

The chain links TRBV13 to TRBJ1-2; 7 nucleotides align to TRBD1. CDR1 PRHDT and CDR2 FYEKMQ come from the germline V gene (reference sequence). CDR3 length: 13 amino acids. J was trimmed by 3 bases and V by 7 bases; bases with no gene match: 5. CDR3 sequence: CASNPQGDYGYTF. The CDR3 region has the DNA TGTGCCAGCAACCCGCAGGGGGACTATGGCTACACCTTC.

In this sample, this clone turned up once. V gene TRBV19 combines with J gene TRBJ2-7; the D gene is possibly TRBD2 (6 bases). The CDR3 sequence is 16 residues long. The germline V gene has CDR1 LNHDA and CDR2 SQIVND (reference sequence). The V end was cut by 5 bases, the J end by 3 bases, with 20 bases between. The CDR3 loop is CASSPASGGGFYEQYF. CDR3 DNA sequence: TGTGCCAGTAGTCCAGCGAGTGGGGGAGGCTTCTACGAGCAGTACTTC.

This chain links TRBV7-2 with TRBJ2-7; D is possibly TRBD1 (6 bases). The CDR3 spans 15 residues. Germline loops: CDR1 SGHTA, CDR2 FQGNSA. Trimming left V 5 bases short and J 2 bases short, with 16 bases between. This CDR3 is CASSPNAQGAYEQYF. The CDR3 DNA reads TGTGCCAGCAGCCCAAACGCACAGGGCGCCTACGAGCAGTACTTC.

This chain connects TRBV2 to TRBJ1-2; 10 positions match TRBD1. Germline V gives CDR1 SNHLY, CDR2 FYNNEI. The CDR3 contains 14 residues. With V trimmed by 3 bases and J by 7 bases, 5 bases remained unmatched. The CDR3 loop is CASSETTGGGGYTF. In DNA, the CDR3 is TGTGCCAGCAGTGAGACGACAGGGGGCGGTGGCTACACCTTC.

The chain carries TRBV7-9 and TRBJ1-2; D is unresolved. Germline V gene sequence: CDR1 SEHNR, CDR2 FQNEAQ (reference sequence). The CDR3 consists of 14 residues. Trimming pared 1 base from V and 1 base from J, leaving 7 bases between. CDR3 DNA: TGTGCCAGCAGCTTAGGCAGAATTAACTATGGCTACACCTTC. Its protein product is CASSLGRINYGYTF.

The chain combines TRBV5-4 with TRBJ2-6; 10 bases are a match to TRBD1. CDR1 SGHNT and CDR2 YYREEE come from the germline V gene (reference sequence). This CDR3 is 17 amino acids long. Trimming cost V 3 bases and J 1 base; bases outside gene matches: 4. This chain's CDR3 is CASSYRDRGSGANVLTF. CDR3 nucleotides: TGTGCCAGCAGCTACCGGGACAGGGGATCTGGGGCCAACGTCCTGACTTTC.

The chain carries TRBV7-9 and TRBJ1-2; TRBD1 matches 7 bases. The germline V gene encodes CDR1 SEHNR and CDR2 FQNEAQ (reference sequence). The CDR3 has 13 residues. The V and J ends lost 4 bases and 8 bases, in that order; junction bases with no gene match: 7. CDR3 bases: TGTGCCAGCAGCTATCGGGACAGTGAGGGCTACACCTTC. This sequence encodes CASSYRDSEGYTF. The full variable domain, its missing parts supplied by reference TRBV7-9 and TRBJ1-2, is DTGVSQNPRHKITKRGQNVTFRCDPISEHNRLYWYRQTLGQGPEFLTYFQNEAQLEKSRLLSDRFSAERPKGSFSTLEIQRTEQGDSAMYLCASSYRDSEGYTFGSGTRLTVV.

The chain couples TRBV5-1 to TRBJ1-1; D may be TRBD1 (5 bases). V was shortened by 1 base and J by 1 base, with 8 bases between the two germline ends. CDR3 length: 14 residues. Germline values: CDR1 SGHRS, CDR2 YFSETQ. This CDR3 reads CASSLFQGNTEAFF. CDR3 nucleotides: TGCGCCAGCAGCTTGTTTCAGGGGAACACTGAAGCTTTCTTT.

J is TRBJ2-7 and V is TRBV28, with 9 bases that match TRBD1. The length of the CDR3 is 12 residues. V shed 11 bases, J shed 0 bases, and the junction held 2 bases outside the gene matches. CDR1 MDHEN and CDR2 SYDVKM come from the germline V gene. This CDR3 reads CAGGQGSYEQYF. CDR3 coding DNA: TGTGCCGGGGGACAGGGCTCCTACGAGCAGTACTTC.

This clone was found once. The chain recombines TRBV15 with TRBJ2-7, with TRBD2 as a possible D gene (5 bases). Germline CDR1 and CDR2: LNHNV and YYDKDF (reference sequence). This CDR3 comprises 14 residues. Trimming took 0 bases from V and 3 from J, leaving 9 bases between them. For the CDR3, the DNA is TGTGCCACCAGCAGAGATAGTGGGAGCTACGAGCAGTACTTC. Its translation: CATSRDSGSYEQYF.

In this sample, this clone turned up once. The rearrangement links TRBV2 to TRBJ2-1, with TRBD2 identical over 12 bases. The V gene end was trimmed by 10 bases and the J gene end by 3 bases; junction bases not matched to a gene: 13. The CDR3 extends over 17 amino acids. Germline V gene data show CDR1 as SNHLY and CDR2 as FYNNEI. CDR3 nucleotide sequence: TGTGCCACCACCCGGGGACTAGCGGGTTCAATCTACAATGAGCAGTTCTTC. Residues: CATTRGLAGSIYNEQFF.

The sample holds one count of this clone. V is TRBV11-2 and J is TRBJ1-4; 7 nucleotides line up with TRBD1. Germline V gene sequence: CDR1 SGHAT, CDR2 FQNNGV. J gave up 11 bases and V 5 bases, and 14 bases lay outside the gene matches. This CDR3 is 15 amino acids long. Written as DNA, the CDR3 is TGTGCCAGCAGCCTGGGGGCGAGGGGGCGGGTGAAACTGTTTTTT. Protein sequence: CASSLGARGRVKLFF.

The genes are TRBV28 and TRBJ2-7; 11 bases match TRBD1. The CDR3 is made up of 15 amino acids. After removal of 5 bases from V and 4 bases from J, the junction contained 7 bases not matched to a gene. Germline assignment: CDR1 MDHEN and CDR2 SYDVKM. This chain's CDR3 is CASSPLDRGPYEQYF. In DNA form, the CDR3 reads TGTGCCAGCAGTCCACTGGACAGGGGGCCTTACGAGCAGTACTTC.

This chain links TRBV19 with TRBJ2-2; D possibly corresponds to TRBD2 (5 bases). From germline, CDR1 is LNHDA and CDR2 SQIVND (reference sequence). The CDR3 loop spans 15 amino acids. Trimming took off 6 bases at V and 4 bases at J, with 15 bases between the two ends. The CDR3 is CASSGVARGTGELFF. CDR3 nucleotides: TGTGCCAGTAGCGGGGTTGCTCGGGGCACCGGGGAGCTGTTTTTT.

V usage is TRBV5-1 and J usage is TRBJ1-2, with 9 bases that match TRBD1. The CDR3 sequence is 17 residues long. Germline CDR1 reads SGHRS; CDR2 reads YFSETQ. The V segment lost 0 bases and the J segment 4 bases; nucleotides outside the gene matches: 10. CDR3 DNA sequence: TGCGCCAGCAGCTTGGATTACTGGACAGGGGCAAGCTATGGCTACACCTTC. Translating it yields CASSLDYWTGASYGYTF.

The rearrangement links TRBV5-5 to TRBJ2-7; a possible D gene is TRBD2 (5 bases). The ends were cut back, 2 bases at V and 5 bases at J, with 14 bases in the middle. The germline V gene has CDR1 SGHKS and CDR2 YYEKEE (reference sequence). The CDR3 totals 14 residues. The CDR3 reads CASSLLGISHEQYF. CDR3 in DNA: TGTGCCAGCAGCTTACTCGGGATAAGCCACGAGCAGTACTTC.

The rearrangement joins TRBV18 to TRBJ2-5, with D possibly matching TRBD1 (6 bases). CDR1 and CDR2 from the germline V gene are KGHSH and LQKENI. This CDR3 has 14 residues. Deletions cut 6 bases from V and 2 bases from J, with 13 bases between. The CDR3 nucleotides are TGTGCCAGCTCCAATACAGGGTTTCAAGAGACCCAGTACTTC. Translation: CASSNTGFQETQYF.

The rearrangement joins TRBV9 to TRBJ2-4; D remains unclear. V was shortened by 4 bases and J by 2 bases, with 7 bases between the two germline ends. The CDR3 length is 13 residues. Germline V CDR1 and CDR2: SGDLS, YYNGEE. The CDR3 loop is CASSPSSKNIQYF. CDR3 nucleotides: TGTGCCAGCAGCCCCAGTTCCAAAAACATTCAGTACTTC.

V gene TRBV28 combines with J gene TRBJ1-2, with 8 bases matching TRBD1. In germline, CDR1 is MDHEN, CDR2 SYDVKM. V lost 3 bases and J lost 2; bases outside the gene matches: 8. The CDR3 is 16 residues long. CDR3 sequence: CASSLSAGGENYGYTF. CDR3 bases: TGTGCCAGCAGTTTGTCCGCAGGGGGCGAAAACTATGGCTACACCTTC.

In the case of this clone: This sample also contains other DNA sequences that code for the same CDR3. The DNA of the CDR3 is TGTGCCAGCAGCTTAGGGCTAGCGGGATACAATGAGCAGTTCTTC. Its translation: CASSLGLAGYNEQFF. V is TRBV7-9 and J is TRBJ2-1; 9 positions match TRBD2. J was trimmed by 4 bases and V by 1 base; bases with no gene match: 2. CDR1 and CDR2 (germline): SEHNR, FQNEAQ (reference sequence). The CDR3 has 15 residues. The full variable domain, with the rest looked up from reference TRBV7-9 and TRBJ2-1, is DTGVSQNPRHKITKRGQNVTFRCDPISEHNRLYWYRQTLGQGPEFLTYFQNEAQLEKSRLLSDRFSAERPKGSFSTLEIQRTEQGDSAMYLCASSLGLAGYNEQFFGPGTRLTVL.

The chain combines TRBV7-8 with TRBJ2-7; 8 nucleotides match TRBD2. Unmatched junction bases numbered 12, after V lost 2 bases and J lost 3 bases. Germline CDR1 reads SGHVS; CDR2 reads FQNEAQ. The CDR3 extends over 17 amino acids. The CDR3 is CASSLFFRETSDYEQYF. The DNA for the CDR3 is TGTGCCAGCAGCTTATTTTTTCGAGAGACTAGCGACTACGAGCAGTACTTC.

The rearrangement links TRBV20-1 to TRBJ1-1; unclear D gene. Trimming removed 3 bases at V and 7 bases at J, with 9 bases between. The length of the CDR3 is 11 residues. Germline assignment: CDR1 DFQATT and CDR2 SNEGSKA (reference sequence). CDR3 protein: CSARTTLEAFF. The CDR3 coding sequence is TGCAGTGCTAGGACGACACTTGAAGCTTTCTTT.

This clone showed up just once. J is TRBJ2-7 and V is TRBV5-1, with TRBD2 identical over 11 bases. In germline, CDR1 is SGHRS, CDR2 YFSETQ. The V and J ends lost 4 bases and 2 bases, in that order; junction bases with no gene match: 5. CDR3 length equals 15 residues. The CDR3 is CASSKELAGAYEQYF. CDR3 bases: TGCGCCAGCAGCAAGGAACTAGCGGGAGCCTACGAGCAGTACTTC.

The chain carries TRBV28 and TRBJ2-6; no reliable D call. The V gene's germline CDR1 is MDHEN and CDR2 SYDVKM. With 1 base removed from V and 0 bases from J, the gap between germline ends came to 10 bases. CDR3 length equals 17 residues. The CDR3 DNA follows: TGTGCCAGCAGTTTATCCGTCCCTACCTCTGGGGCCAACGTCCTGACTTTC. Translation gives CASSLSVPTSGANVLTF.

Only a few counts were recorded for this clone. This chain links TRBV7-8 with TRBJ2-5; 10 bases are shared with TRBD2. The CDR3 totals 15 residues. V lost 4 bases and J lost 4; bases outside the gene matches: 6. Germline assignment: CDR1 SGHVS and CDR2 FQNEAQ. The CDR3 DNA reads TGTGCCAGCAGCTCCAGCGGGAGGGCCCGAGAGACCCAGTACTTC. Translated: CASSSSGRARETQYF.

CDR3 protein: CASSLRTGVNTEAFF. CDR3 nucleotide sequence: TGTGCCAGCAGTTTAAGGACAGGGGTGAACACTGAAGCTTTCTTT. The chain uses TRBV27 and TRBJ1-1; 9 bases are shared with TRBD1. The junction had 1 base not matched to a gene; V was cut back by 2 bases and J by 0 bases. Looked up from germline, CDR1 is MNHEY and CDR2 is SMNVEV (reference sequence). The CDR3 spans 15 residues.